The clone carrying this TCR beta chain was seen just once. This specimen comes from a study of shared clonotypes between healthy human individuals. The CDR3 is 14 residues long. Trimming stripped 4 bases from V and 3 bases from J, with 9 bases between. The V gene's germline CDR1 is MNHNS and CDR2 SASEGT. Profiled with immunoSEQ multiplex PCR; TCRdb holds only in-frame clones, not every one. The profile covers roughly 400,000 clones, with approximately 96% appearing a single time and about 0.32% taken by the ten largest. The chain links TRBV6-1 to TRBJ2-2; D call uncertain. The sequence came from a man aged 25-45 years in good health. Sequencing was done on a sample of memory CD8+ T cells sorted from blood. Noted subset: CD45RO+ cells pooled with CCR7-negative TemRA cells. The CDR3 sequence is CASSVATHTGELFF. The CDR3 DNA reads TGTGCCAGCAGTGTAGCCACCCACACCGGGGAGCTGTTTTTT.